The 23 T cell receptor beta chains listed next were all sequenced from one sample in a study of molecular identifiers for immune sequencing clone quantification. TCRdb reanalysed the PCR reads using MiXCR and keeps one entry per CDR3 protein. This sample has tens of thousands of distinct CDR3 sequences, with around 27% found just once. The sequenced sample consisted of naive CD8+ T cells from blood, with Jurkat cell RNA spiked in. Described subset: FACS-sorted CD8+CD4-CCR7+CD45RA+ naive T cells. These TCRs come from a human donor in good health. Some libraries in this study had Jurkat cell RNA spiked in.

At least ten counts were recorded for this clonotype. V usage is TRBV20-1 and J usage is TRBJ1-5; D remains ambiguous. Trimming stripped 7 bases from V and 3 bases from J, with 7 bases between. Germline CDR1 reads DFQATT; CDR2 reads SNEGSKA (reference sequence). The CDR3 loop spans 11 amino acids. The DNA for the CDR3 is TGCAGTGGAGGCGACAATCAGCCCCAGCATTTT. This codes for CSGGDNQPQHF.

This clonotype was detected many times. The rearrangement links TRBV29-1 to TRBJ1-2, with TRBD1 as a possible D gene (5 bases). This CDR3 contains 11 residues. Trimming removed 4 bases from V and 4 bases from J, with 7 bases in between. Germline loops: CDR1 SQVTM, CDR2 ANQGSEA. CDR3 sequence (DNA): TGCAGCGTTGCGACAGTCTATGGCTACACCTTC. Protein product: CSVATVYGYTF.

As for this clonotype: A much larger clone is a single base away; this may be a read error. This chain uses TRBV15 with TRBJ2-3; TRBD1 matches at 10 bases. This CDR3 has 16 residues. CDR1 is LNHNV and CDR2 is YYDKDF in the germline V gene (reference sequence). The CDR3 region has the DNA TGTGCCATCAGCGCTTGGGGGACAGGGGTCAGAGATACGCAGTATTTT. Encoded protein: CAISAWGTGVRDTQYF.

This clonotype was found many times. The chain is built from TRBV15 and TRBJ1-5; D is ambiguous. Germline V gene sequence: CDR1 LNHNV, CDR2 YYDKDF (reference sequence). V lost 0 bases and J 1 base, leaving 7 bases between the germline ends. The CDR3 loop spans 15 amino acids. CDR3 bases: TGTGCCACCAGCAGAGATCGAGGGAGCAATCAGCCCCAGCATTTT. Translation gives CATSRDRGSNQPQHF.

This clonotype has a handful of counts. Germline and junction disagree at one end, which may indicate a read error. The chain uses TRBV3-1 and TRBJ2-5; 9 positions match TRBD2. This CDR3 contains 16 residues. The germline V gene encodes CDR1 LGHDT and CDR2 YNNKEL (reference sequence). DNA of the CDR3: TGTGCCAGCGGCCAGTGGAGCGGGAGGAGAGAAGAGACCCAGTACTTC. Translated: CASGQWSGRREETQYF.

With respect to this clonotype: This may stem from a read error, because a much larger clone lies one nucleotide away. The rearrangement uses TRBV7-2 and TRBJ2-1; tentatively, D is TRBD2 (6 bases). Germline values: CDR1 SGHTA, CDR2 FQGNSA. The CDR3 consists of 15 residues. Between the trimmed V and J ends, which lost 5 bases and 4 bases, there was a span of 15 bases. In nucleotides, the CDR3 is TGTGCCAGCAGCCCTCTAACGGGAGCTTACAATGAGCAGTTCTTC. Its protein product is CASSPLTGAYNEQFF.

On this clonotype: A much more abundant neighbour one base away suggests this may be a read error. The chain employs TRBV7-9 and TRBJ1-1, with TRBD1 matching over 8 bases. The germline CDR1 and CDR2 sequences are SEHNR and FQNEAQ (reference sequence). V dropped 4 bases and J dropped 4; count of bases not matched to a gene: 11. The CDR3 sequence is 16 residues long. CDR3 bases: TGTGCCAGCAGCTCACTTTGGACAGGGAGAAGCACTGAAGCTTTCTTT. Amino acid sequence: CASSSLWTGRSTEAFF.

This clonotype was recorded only once. It may be a read error: a sequence one base away is much more abundant. This rearrangement joins TRBV15 to TRBJ2-7, with 7 bases lining up with TRBD1. Germline lookup yields CDR1 LNHNV and CDR2 YYDKDF (reference sequence). The CDR3 is 17 amino acids. CDR3 coding DNA: TGTGCCACCAGCAGAGAACCCCGGACAGGTCTCTCCTACGCGCAGTACTTC. Amino acid sequence: CATSREPRTGLSYAQYF.

There are a few counts of this clonotype. This chain joins TRBV7-8 and TRBJ2-7, with a tentative D call TRBD2 (6 bases). V lost 6 bases to trimming and J lost 6 bases, with 18 bases between them. Germline-derived CDR1 and CDR2 are SGHVS and FQNEAQ. The CDR3 runs to 14 residues. This chain's CDR3 is CASSPIEASVEQYF. The CDR3 region has the DNA TGTGCCAGCAGTCCCATCGAGGCTAGCGTCGAGCAGTACTTC.

J is TRBJ1-2 and V is TRBV4-3; 8 bases fit TRBD1. The CDR3 length is 14 residues. V lost 4 bases and J lost 2; bases outside the gene matches: 3. CDR1 and CDR2 (germline): LGHNA, YSLEER. CDR3 DNA: TGCGCCAGCAGCCTGACAGGGGTCAACTATGGCTACACCTTC. This encodes CASSLTGVNYGYTF.

A word on this clonotype: This may be a read error, as it is one base from a much larger clone. The rearrangement links TRBV6-5 to TRBJ2-7, with D hard to call. In germline, CDR1 is MNHEY, CDR2 SVGAGI. This CDR3 is 14 amino acids long. Deletions cut 1 base from V and 2 bases from J, with 9 bases between. The CDR3 loop is CASSYFWGTYEQYF. The CDR3 coding sequence is TGTGCCAGCAGTTACTTCTGGGGTACCTACGAGCAGTACTTC.

Many counts were recorded for this clonotype. The V call is TRBV20-1, the J call TRBJ2-3; 14 bases are shared with TRBD2. The length of the CDR3 is 16 residues. Germline lookup yields CDR1 DFQATT and CDR2 SNEGSKA (reference sequence). The V and J ends lost 5 bases and 0 bases, in that order; junction bases with no gene match: 4. The CDR3 loop reads CSAPTSGGASTDTQYF. CDR3 DNA: TGCAGTGCTCCGACTAGCGGGGGGGCAAGCACAGATACGCAGTATTTT.

Regarding this clonotype: With a much larger clone just one base away, this may be a read error. The V gene is TRBV30, the J gene TRBJ1-6; D might be TRBD1 (6 bases). The CDR3 length is 13 residues. V lost 7 bases to trimming and J lost 7 bases, with 14 bases between them. Germline V CDR1 and CDR2: GTSNPN, SVGIG (reference sequence). CDR3 bases: TGTGCCTACGCGACAGGACTCAATTCACCCCTCCACTTT. Protein product: CAYATGLNSPLHF.

This clonotype has ten or more counts. The rearrangement uses TRBV4-2 and TRBJ1-1; no definite D call. Germline CDR1 reads LGHNA; CDR2 reads YNFKEQ. The length of the CDR3 is 13 residues. The V gene lost 2 bases and the J gene lost 1 base, with 5 bases spanning the gap. CDR3 amino acids: CASSQSRNTEAFF. DNA of the CDR3: TGTGCCAGCAGCCAAAGCAGGAACACTGAAGCTTTCTTT.

This clonotype has more than one count but fewer than ten. This chain links TRBV11-2 with TRBJ2-7; no reliable D call. The CDR3 sequence is 12 residues long. The germline CDR1 and CDR2 sequences are SGHAT and FQNNGV. Trimming stripped 5 bases from V and 5 bases from J, with 10 bases between. The CDR3 loop is CASSTSLHEQYF. The CDR3 DNA reads TGTGCCAGCAGCACCTCACTCCACGAGCAGTACTTC.

This clonotype occurred a few times. This chain connects TRBV6-2 or TRBV6-3 to TRBJ2-1; no reliable D call. Germline CDR1 reads MNHEY; CDR2 reads SVGEGT. CDR3 size: 12 residues. Trimming shortened V by 2 bases and J by 4 bases, and 3 bases separated the two germline ends. The CDR3 loop is CASSYGYNEQFF. As DNA, the CDR3 is TGTGCCAGCAGTTACGGTTACAATGAGCAGTTCTTC.

This clonotype was found many times. V usage is TRBV4-3 and J usage is TRBJ2-7; perhaps TRBD1 as D (6 bases). CDR1 and CDR2 from the germline V gene are LGHNA and YSLEER. V lost 9 bases and J 4 bases, leaving 16 bases between the germline ends. CDR3 size: 13 residues. The CDR3 here is CASGGSLGYEQYF. The CDR3 bases are TGCGCCAGTGGGGGCAGTCTCGGGTACGAGCAGTACTTC.

This clonotype was picked up many times. The gene calls are TRBV11-2 and TRBJ1-1; D is unclear. This CDR3 contains 12 residues. V gave up 8 bases and J gave up 0 bases, with 7 bases separating them. The V gene's germline CDR1 is SGHAT and CDR2 FQNNGV. CDR3 DNA sequence: TGTGCCAGCGGAAAAATGAACACTGAAGCTTTCTTT. Protein: CASGKMNTEAFF.

This clonotype was seen repeatedly, ten times or more. V usage is TRBV14 and J usage is TRBJ1-1, with TRBD1 as a possible D gene (5 bases). V was trimmed by 6 bases and J by 5 bases, leaving 13 bases between them. This CDR3 region has 13 residues. Germline loops: CDR1 SGHDN, CDR2 FVKESK. The CDR3 spells CASRRTGRTEAFF. The CDR3 nucleotides are TGTGCCAGCAGGCGCACGGGGCGGACTGAAGCTTTCTTT.

This clonotype was recorded many times. The J gene is TRBJ2-7, the V gene TRBV4-3; D is unresolved. V dropped 4 bases and J dropped 5 bases, with 12 bases sitting between them. The germline V gene encodes CDR1 LGHNA and CDR2 YSLEER. The CDR3 is made up of 13 amino acids. CDR3 region: CASSLYLVNEQYF. The CDR3 DNA is TGCGCCAGCAGCCTGTACCTCGTAAACGAGCAGTACTTC.

The chain carries TRBV20-1 and TRBJ2-1; D remains unclear. The CDR3 has 13 amino acids. Trimming took off 6 bases at V and 3 bases at J, with 12 bases between the two ends. Germline CDR1 and CDR2: DFQATT and SNEGSKA (reference sequence). The CDR3 reads CSARVVDYNEQFF. The CDR3 bases are TGCAGTGCACGCGTAGTAGACTACAATGAGCAGTTCTTC.

Note on this clonotype: A read error may explain this, as a much larger clone is one base away. The chain uses TRBV20-1 and TRBJ2-7, with no clear D. The germline gives CDR1 DFQATT, CDR2 SNEGSKA (reference sequence). The CDR3 is made up of 15 amino acids. Trimming cost V 3 bases and J 0 bases, with 15 bases left between them. The CDR3 DNA sequence: TGCAGTGCTAGCCCCCGCGTGGGCAGCTCCTACGAGCAGTACTTC. Translated, it gives CSASPRVGSSYEQYF.

V is TRBV11-2 and J is TRBJ2-7; D is perhaps TRBD2 (6 bases). The CDR3 length is 14 residues. Between the trimmed V and J ends, which lost 7 bases and 2 bases, there was a span of 15 bases. Per the germline V gene, CDR1 is SGHAT and CDR2 is FQNNGV. In DNA form, the CDR3 reads TGTGCCAGCACCCAATCGGGGGAGGCCTACGAGCAGTACTTC. This translates into CASTQSGEAYEQYF.